This TCR beta chain was profiled in a study of T cells in Graves' hyperthyroidism and ophthalmopathy. TCR beta CDR3 region amplification was performed from RNA transcripts. First-round RT-PCR targeting the TCR CDR3 was performed with the HTBI primer set. TCRdb reprocessed the multiplex PCR reads via MiXCR and lists one record per CDR3 protein. This table has under 400,000 distinct CDR3 sequences, around 15% appearing once. Germline CDR1 and CDR2: SGHRS and YFSETQ. This CDR3 comprises 14 residues. V was pared by 5 bases and J by 5 bases, with 16 bases between. This clonotype was counted many times. Fresh peripheral blood, 7.5 to 10 ml, was the source of the PBMCs.

The sequence was obtained from a woman in her fifties or sixties with Graves' ophthalmopathy. The chain is built from TRBV5-1 and TRBJ1-1, with D perhaps TRBD1 (5 bases). The source material was blood. The CDR3 DNA sequence: TGCGCCAGCAGTTCTGGGGGGGGAGGGACTGAAGCTTTCTTT. It codes for CASSSGGGGTEAFF.